This TCR beta chain was captured by sequencing in a study of cytomegalovirus exposure and HLA in healthy donors. The CDR3 consists of 14 residues. In germline, CDR1 is MDHEN, CDR2 SYDVKM. The V gene lost 10 bases and the J gene lost 2 bases, with 15 bases spanning the gap. The primer mix had 60 Vbeta and 13 Jbeta primers. TCRdb's copy holds only in-frame clones and misses some; the assay was immunoSEQ multiplex PCR. The sample includes 150,000 to 200,000 clones, about four fifths of them seen just once. V is TRBV28 and J is TRBJ1-5; tentative D call: TRBD1 (6 bases). The source is a woman in her late teens or twenties in good health and CMV-seronegative. Sequenced sample: PBMCs. The chain's CDR3 is CATSLYRGNQPQHF. The DNA for the CDR3 is TGTGCCACCTCACTTTACAGGGGCAATCAGCCCCAGCATTTT.